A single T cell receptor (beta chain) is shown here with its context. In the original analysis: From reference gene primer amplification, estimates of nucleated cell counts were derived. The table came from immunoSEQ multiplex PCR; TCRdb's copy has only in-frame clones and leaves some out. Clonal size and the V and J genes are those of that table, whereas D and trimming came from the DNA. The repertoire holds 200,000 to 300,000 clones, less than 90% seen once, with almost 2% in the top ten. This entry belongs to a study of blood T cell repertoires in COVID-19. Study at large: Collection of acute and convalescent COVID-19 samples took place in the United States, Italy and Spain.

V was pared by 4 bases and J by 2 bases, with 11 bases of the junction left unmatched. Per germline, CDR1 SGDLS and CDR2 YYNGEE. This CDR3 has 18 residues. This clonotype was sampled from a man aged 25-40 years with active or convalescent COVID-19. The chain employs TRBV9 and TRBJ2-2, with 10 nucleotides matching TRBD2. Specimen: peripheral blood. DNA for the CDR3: TGTGCCAGCAGCCTAGGTATAGCGGGGGGCCCAAACACCGGGGAGCTGTTTTTT. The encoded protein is CASSLGIAGGPNTGELFF.